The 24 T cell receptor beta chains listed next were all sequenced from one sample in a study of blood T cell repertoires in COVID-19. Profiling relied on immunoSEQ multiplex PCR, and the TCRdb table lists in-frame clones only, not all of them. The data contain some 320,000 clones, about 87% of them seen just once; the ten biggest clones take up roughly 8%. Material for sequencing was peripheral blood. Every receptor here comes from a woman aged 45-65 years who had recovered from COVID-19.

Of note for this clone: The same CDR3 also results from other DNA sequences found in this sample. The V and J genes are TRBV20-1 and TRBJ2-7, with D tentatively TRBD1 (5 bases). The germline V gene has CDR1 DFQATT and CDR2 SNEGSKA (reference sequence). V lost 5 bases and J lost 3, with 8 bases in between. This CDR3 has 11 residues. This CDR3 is CSAGQGYEQYF. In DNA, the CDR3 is TGCAGTGCTGGACAAGGCTACGAGCAGTACTTC.

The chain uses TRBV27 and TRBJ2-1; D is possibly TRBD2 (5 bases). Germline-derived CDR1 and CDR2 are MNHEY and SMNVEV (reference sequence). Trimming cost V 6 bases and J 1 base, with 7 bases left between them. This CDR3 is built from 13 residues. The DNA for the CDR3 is TGTGCCAGCAGGGACTTTTCCTACAATGAGCAGTTCTTC. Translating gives CASRDFSYNEQFF.

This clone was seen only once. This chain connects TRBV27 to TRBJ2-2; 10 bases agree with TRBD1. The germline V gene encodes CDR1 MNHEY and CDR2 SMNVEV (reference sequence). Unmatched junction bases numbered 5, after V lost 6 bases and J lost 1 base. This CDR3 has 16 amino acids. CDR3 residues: CASRHRTGGNTGELFF. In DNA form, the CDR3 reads TGTGCCAGCAGACATCGGACAGGGGGGAACACCGGGGAGCTGTTTTTT.

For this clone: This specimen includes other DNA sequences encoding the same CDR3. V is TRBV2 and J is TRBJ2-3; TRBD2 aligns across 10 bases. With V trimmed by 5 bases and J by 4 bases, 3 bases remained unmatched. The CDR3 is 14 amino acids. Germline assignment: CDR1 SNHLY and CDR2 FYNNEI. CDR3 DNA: TGTGCCAGCAGTTTAGCGGGGGGTCCAGATACGCAGTATTTT. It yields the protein CASSLAGGPDTQYF.

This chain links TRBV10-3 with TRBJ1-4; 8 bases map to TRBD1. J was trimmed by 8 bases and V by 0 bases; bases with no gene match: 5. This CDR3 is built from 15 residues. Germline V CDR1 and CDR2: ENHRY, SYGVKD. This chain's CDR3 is CAISESQGAGEKLFF. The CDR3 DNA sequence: TGTGCCATCAGTGAGTCCCAGGGGGCAGGGGAAAAACTGTTTTTT.

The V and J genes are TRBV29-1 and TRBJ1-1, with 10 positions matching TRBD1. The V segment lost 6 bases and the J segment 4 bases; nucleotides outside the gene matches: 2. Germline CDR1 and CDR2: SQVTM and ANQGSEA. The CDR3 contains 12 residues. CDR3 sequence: CSVGQGGTEAFF. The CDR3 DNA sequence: TGCAGCGTCGGACAGGGGGGCACTGAAGCTTTCTTT.

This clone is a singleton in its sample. This CDR3 is CAPKGGTPWNEQFF. CDR3 coding DNA: TGTGCCCCCAAGGGCGGGACCCCCTGGAATGAGCAGTTCTTC. The chain links TRBV6-7 to TRBJ2-1; the D gene is possibly TRBD2 (6 bases). TRBV6-7 is designated an ORF whose function remains uncertain. There are 14 residues in the CDR3. Trimming left V 11 bases short and J 7 bases short, with 21 bases between.

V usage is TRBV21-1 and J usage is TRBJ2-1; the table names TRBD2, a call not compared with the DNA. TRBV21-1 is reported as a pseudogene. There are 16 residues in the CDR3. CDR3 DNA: TGTGCCAGCAGCAACGGACTAGCGGGACCCTACAATGAGCAGTTCTTC. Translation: CASSNGLAGPYNEQFF.

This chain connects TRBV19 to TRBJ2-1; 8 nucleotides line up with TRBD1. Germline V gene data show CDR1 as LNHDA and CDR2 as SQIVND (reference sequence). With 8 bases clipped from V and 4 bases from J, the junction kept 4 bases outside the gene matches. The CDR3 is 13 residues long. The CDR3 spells CASATGAYNEQFF. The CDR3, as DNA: TGTGCCAGTGCGACAGGGGCATACAATGAGCAGTTCTTC.

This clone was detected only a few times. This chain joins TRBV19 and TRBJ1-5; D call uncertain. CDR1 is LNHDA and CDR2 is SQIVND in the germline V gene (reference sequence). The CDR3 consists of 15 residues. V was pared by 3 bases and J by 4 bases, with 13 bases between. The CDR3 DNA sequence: TGTGCCAGTAGTATCGGGAGCGGGTCGAATCAGCCCCAGCATTTT. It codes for CASSIGSGSNQPQHF.

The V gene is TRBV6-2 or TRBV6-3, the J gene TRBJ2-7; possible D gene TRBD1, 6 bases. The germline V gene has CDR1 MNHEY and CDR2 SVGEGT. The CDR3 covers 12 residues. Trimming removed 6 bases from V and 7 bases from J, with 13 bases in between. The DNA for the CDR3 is TGTGCCAGCAGCAGGACAGTCCTGGAGCAGTACTTC. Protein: CASSRTVLEQYF.

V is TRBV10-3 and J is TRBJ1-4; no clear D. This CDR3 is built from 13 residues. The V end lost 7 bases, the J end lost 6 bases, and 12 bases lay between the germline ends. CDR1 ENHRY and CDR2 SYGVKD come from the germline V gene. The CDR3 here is CAIKGGTDEKLFF. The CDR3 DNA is TGTGCCATCAAGGGAGGTACGGATGAAAAACTGTTTTTT.

CDR3 coding DNA: TGTGCCAGCAGTTCTACAGGGAGCCCAAGCAATCAGCCCCAGCATTTT. Protein product: CASSSTGSPSNQPQHF. The J gene is TRBJ1-5, the V gene TRBV6-5, with D perhaps TRBD1 (6 bases). The germline CDR1 and CDR2 sequences are MNHEY and SVGAGI. Trimming cost V 4 bases and J 1 base, with 14 bases left between them. CDR3 length: 16 amino acids.

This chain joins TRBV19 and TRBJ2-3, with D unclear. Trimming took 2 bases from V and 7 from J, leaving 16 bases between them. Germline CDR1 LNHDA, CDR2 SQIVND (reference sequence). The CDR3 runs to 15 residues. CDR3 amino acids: CASSINLVGLNTQYF. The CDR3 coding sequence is TGTGCCAGTAGTATAAACCTAGTAGGTTTGAATACGCAGTATTTT.

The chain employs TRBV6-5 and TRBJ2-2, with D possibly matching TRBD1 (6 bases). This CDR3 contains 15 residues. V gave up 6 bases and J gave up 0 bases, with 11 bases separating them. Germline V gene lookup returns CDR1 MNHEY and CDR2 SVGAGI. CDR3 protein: CASSRDITNTGELFF. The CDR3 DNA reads TGTGCCAGCAGCCGGGACATAACGAACACCGGGGAGCTGTTTTTT.

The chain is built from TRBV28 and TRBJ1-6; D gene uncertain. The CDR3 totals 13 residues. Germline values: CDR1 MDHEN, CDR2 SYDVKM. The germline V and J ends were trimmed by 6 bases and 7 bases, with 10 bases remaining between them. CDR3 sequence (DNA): TGTGCCAGCAGGGTCAGACTAAATTCACCCCTCCACTTT. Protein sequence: CASRVRLNSPLHF. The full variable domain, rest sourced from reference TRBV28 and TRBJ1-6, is DVKVTQSSRYLVKRTGEKVFLECVQDMDHENMFWYRQDPGLGLRLIYFSYDVKMKEKGDIPEGYSVSREKKERFSLILESASTNQTSMYLCASRVRLNSPLHFGNGTRLTVT.

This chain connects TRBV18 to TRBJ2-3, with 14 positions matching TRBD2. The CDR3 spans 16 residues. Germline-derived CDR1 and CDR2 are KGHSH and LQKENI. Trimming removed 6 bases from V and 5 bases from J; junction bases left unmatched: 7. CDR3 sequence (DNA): TGTGCCAGCTCCCAAGGACTAGCGGGAGGAGAAGATACGCAGTATTTT. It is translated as CASSQGLAGGEDTQYF.

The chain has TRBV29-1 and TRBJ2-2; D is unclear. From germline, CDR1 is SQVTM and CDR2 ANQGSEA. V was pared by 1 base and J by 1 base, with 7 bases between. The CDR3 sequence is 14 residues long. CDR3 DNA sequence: TGCAGCGTTGAAGGACATATGAACACCGGGGAGCTGTTTTTT. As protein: CSVEGHMNTGELFF.

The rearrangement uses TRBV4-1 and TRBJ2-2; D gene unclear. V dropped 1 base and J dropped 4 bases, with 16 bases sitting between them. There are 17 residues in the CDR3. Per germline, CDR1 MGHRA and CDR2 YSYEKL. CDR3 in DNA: TGCGCCAGCAGCCAAGGTATCGTGTCGGTCGGCACCGGGGAGCTGTTTTTT. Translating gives CASSQGIVSVGTGELFF.

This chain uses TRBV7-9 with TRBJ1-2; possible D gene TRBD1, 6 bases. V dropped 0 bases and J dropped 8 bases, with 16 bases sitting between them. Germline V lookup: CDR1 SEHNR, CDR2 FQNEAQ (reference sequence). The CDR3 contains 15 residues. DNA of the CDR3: TGTGCCAGCAGCTTAGCGCAGCAGGGGCGGAAAGGCTACACCTTC. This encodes CASSLAQQGRKGYTF.

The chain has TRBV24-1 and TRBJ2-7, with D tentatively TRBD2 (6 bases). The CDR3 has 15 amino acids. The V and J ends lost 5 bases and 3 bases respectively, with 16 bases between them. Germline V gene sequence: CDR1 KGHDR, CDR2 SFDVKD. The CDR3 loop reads CATSVGKSGGYEQYF. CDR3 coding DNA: TGTGCCACCAGTGTGGGGAAATCCGGGGGCTACGAGCAGTACTTC.

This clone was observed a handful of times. In DNA, the CDR3 is TGTGCCAGCAGGACAGGGGTCTTTTTCGGGGAGCTGTTTTTT. This encodes CASRTGVFFGELFF. The J gene is TRBJ2-2, the V gene TRBV27, with TRBD1 identical over 8 bases. V dropped 6 bases and J dropped 7; count of bases not matched to a gene: 7. Germline V gene lookup returns CDR1 MNHEY and CDR2 SMNVEV (reference sequence). CDR3 length: 14 amino acids.

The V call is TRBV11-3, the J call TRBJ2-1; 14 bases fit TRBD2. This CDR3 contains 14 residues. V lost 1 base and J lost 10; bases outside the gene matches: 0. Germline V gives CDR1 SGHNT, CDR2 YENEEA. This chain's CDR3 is CASSLGTSGGEQFF. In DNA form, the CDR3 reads TGTGCCAGCAGCTTAGGGACTAGCGGGGGGGAGCAGTTCTTC.

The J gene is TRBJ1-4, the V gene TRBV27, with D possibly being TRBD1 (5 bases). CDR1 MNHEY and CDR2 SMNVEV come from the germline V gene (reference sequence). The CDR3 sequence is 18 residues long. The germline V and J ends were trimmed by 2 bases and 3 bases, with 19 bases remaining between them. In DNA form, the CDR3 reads TGTGCCAGCAGTTTACGGACACCCGGCGTTTGGGCTAATGAAAAACTGTTTTTT. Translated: CASSLRTPGVWANEKLFF.